These 31 T cell receptor beta chains were all obtained from the same sample, sequenced in a study of shared clonotypes between healthy human individuals. Only in-frame clones appear in the TCRdb table, and some are missing; sequencing was by immunoSEQ multiplex PCR. Here the sample spans 550,000 to 800,000 clones, under 80% being singletons. The sequenced sample was memory CD4+ T cells sorted from blood. Subset of the sample: CD45RA-negative fraction. These receptors were taken from a woman aged 30 to 39 in good health.

This clone was recorded a few times. V is TRBV6-5 and J is TRBJ2-5; the D gene is possibly TRBD2 (5 bases). Germline CDR1 reads MNHEY; CDR2 reads SVGAGI. The CDR3 loop spans 12 amino acids. Trimming removed 6 bases from V and 7 bases from J, with 12 bases in between. CDR3 bases: TGTGCCAGCAGCGTCCCCGCGGGGACCCAGTACTTC. Translation gives CASSVPAGTQYF.

The V and J genes are TRBV10-3 and TRBJ1-5; 9 bases are a match to TRBD1. The CDR3 sequence is 14 residues long. The germline CDR1 and CDR2 sequences are ENHRY and SYGVKD. With 6 bases clipped from V and 4 bases from J, the junction kept 4 bases outside the gene matches. For the CDR3, the DNA is TGTGCCATCAGGGGGACAGGGCAAAATCAGCCCCAGCATTTT. Protein sequence: CAIRGTGQNQPQHF.

The CDR3 here is CASSGRQKAFF. CDR3 DNA sequence: TGTGCCAGCAGCGGTCGACAGAAAGCTTTCTTT. This chain links TRBV13 with TRBJ1-1, with D maybe TRBD1 (5 bases). Looked up from germline, CDR1 is PRHDT and CDR2 is FYEKMQ (reference sequence). Between the trimmed V and J ends, which lost 5 bases and 9 bases, there was a span of 10 bases. This CDR3 contains 11 residues. The full variable domain, its missing parts supplied by reference TRBV13 and TRBJ1-1, is AAGVIQSPRHLIKEKRETATLKCYPIPRHDTVYWYQQGPGQDPQFLISFYEKMQSDKGSIPDRFSAQQFSDYHSELNMSSLELGDSALYFCASSGRQKAFFGQGTRLTVV.

V usage is TRBV19 and J usage is TRBJ2-3, with TRBD1 matching over 7 bases. V shed 6 bases and J 0 bases; nucleotides not matched to a gene: 6. The length of the CDR3 is 15 residues. Germline V gene data show CDR1 as LNHDA and CDR2 as SQIVND (reference sequence). The CDR3 loop is CASSGQATSTDTQYF. The CDR3 DNA reads TGTGCCAGTAGCGGACAGGCCACTAGCACAGATACGCAGTATTTT.

The chain couples TRBV2 to TRBJ1-6; no clear D. The CDR3 extends over 14 amino acids. V was pared by 2 bases and J by 3 bases, with 5 bases between. Per germline, CDR1 SNHLY and CDR2 FYNNEI. CDR3 in DNA: TGTGCCAGCAGTGAAAGTCGCTATAATTCACCCCTCCACTTT. The encoded protein is CASSESRYNSPLHF.

The rearrangement uses TRBV7-3 and TRBJ2-3; D perhaps matches TRBD2 (6 bases). CDR3 length equals 15 residues. Trimming stripped 6 bases from V and 2 bases from J, with 15 bases between. Germline assignment: CDR1 SGHTA and CDR2 FQGTGA. The CDR3 DNA follows: TGTGCCAGCAGTCGGGGAGGAAGAAACACAGATACGCAGTATTTT. Encoded protein: CASSRGGRNTDTQYF.

The chain is built from TRBV30 and TRBJ1-4, with TRBD1 identical over 7 bases. This CDR3 contains 12 residues. The germline V gene encodes CDR1 GTSNPN and CDR2 SVGIG (reference sequence). Trimming cost V 2 bases and J 9 bases; bases outside gene matches: 3. The CDR3 DNA follows: TGTGCCTGGAGTTACAGGGGCCAAAAACTGTTTTTT. Residues: CAWSYRGQKLFF.

V gene TRBV7-6 combines with J gene TRBJ2-7; 8 bases are shared with TRBD1. Germline loops: CDR1 SGHVS, CDR2 FNYEAQ. The CDR3 consists of 14 residues. The V and J ends lost 5 bases and 1 base, in that order; junction bases with no gene match: 4. CDR3 coding DNA: TGTGCCAGCAGCAAAGGACAGGGATCCTACGAGCAGTACTTC. This translates into CASSKGQGSYEQYF.

The rearrangement uses TRBV29-1 and TRBJ2-5, with 8 bases aligning to TRBD1. Trimming cost V 8 bases and J 0 bases; bases outside gene matches: 11. Germline lookup yields CDR1 SQVTM and CDR2 ANQGSEA. CDR3 length: 15 amino acids. CDR3: CSSEIPGQDQETQYF. The CDR3 DNA is TGCAGCTCCGAAATACCGGGACAGGACCAAGAGACCCAGTACTTC.

This clone was picked up one time. The chain recombines TRBV25-1 with TRBJ2-3; 7 nucleotides line up with TRBD2. The CDR3 is made up of 15 amino acids. Germline V CDR1 and CDR2: MGHDK, SYGVNS. V lost 3 bases, J lost 4 bases, and 7 bases stayed unmatched. The DNA for the CDR3 is TGTGCCAGCAGTGATAAAGCGGGATTGTCAGATACGCAGTATTTT. It yields the protein CASSDKAGLSDTQYF.

This clone showed up just once. V is TRBV6-5 and J is TRBJ2-1; 7 nucleotides line up with TRBD1. Germline CDR1 is MNHEY and CDR2 is SVGAGI. The CDR3 is 15 residues long. V was clipped by 1 base and J by 4 bases; unmatched bases: 4. Here the CDR3 reads CASSYYRGGYNEQFF. The CDR3 DNA sequence: TGTGCCAGCAGTTACTACAGGGGCGGATACAATGAGCAGTTCTTC.

The V gene is TRBV6-5, the J gene TRBJ1-4; 7 positions agree with TRBD1. The CDR3 spans 15 residues. V trimming: 6 bases; J trimming: 7 bases; junction bases outside the gene matches: 11. CDR1 is MNHEY and CDR2 is SVGAGI in the germline V gene. CDR3 coding DNA: TGTGCCAGCAGCCGCACAGGGGACAGAGGTGAAAAACTGTTTTTT. Residues: CASSRTGDRGEKLFF.

The V gene is TRBV29-1, the J gene TRBJ2-4; the D is unclear. There are 13 residues in the CDR3. V was cut by 6 bases and J by 0 bases, with 9 bases left in between. Germline V gives CDR1 SQVTM, CDR2 ANQGSEA. The DNA of the CDR3 is TGCAGCGTCAGAGACCTAGCCAAAAACATTCAGTACTTC. Its translation is CSVRDLAKNIQYF.

The V and J genes are TRBV5-4 and TRBJ1-2; D might be TRBD1 (5 bases). CDR3 length: 14 amino acids. Between the trimmed V and J ends, which lost 3 bases and 4 bases, there was a span of 13 bases. Looked up from germline, CDR1 is SGHNT and CDR2 is YYREEE (reference sequence). The CDR3 coding sequence is TGTGCCAGCAGCTCAGGTTCCGGGGGCTATGGCTACACCTTC. Its protein is CASSSGSGGYGYTF.

V is TRBV27 and J is TRBJ2-3; possibly TRBD1 for D (6 bases). V dropped 2 bases and J dropped 3 bases, with 9 bases sitting between them. Germline V CDR1 and CDR2: MNHEY, SMNVEV (reference sequence). The CDR3 runs 14 residues. The CDR3 DNA reads as TGTGCCAGCAGTTTAAACAGGGTGACAGATACGCAGTATTTT. Amino acid sequence: CASSLNRVTDTQYF.

Turning to this clone: This sample also contains other DNA sequences that code for the same CDR3. The chain couples TRBV5-1 to TRBJ2-1; 12 bases are shared with TRBD2. The CDR3 runs to 14 residues. The V gene's germline CDR1 is SGHRS and CDR2 YFSETQ. With V trimmed by 0 bases and J by 8 bases, 0 bases remained unmatched. Here the CDR3 DNA reads TGCGCCAGCAGCTTGGGACTAGCGGGAGATGAGCAGTTCTTC. Translated: CASSLGLAGDEQFF. Supplemented by reference TRBV5-1 and TRBJ2-1, the full variable domain reads KAGVTQTPRYLIKTRGQQVTLSCSPISGHRSVSWYQQTPGQGLQFLFEYFSETQRNKGNFPGRFSGRQFSNSRSEMNVSTLELGDSALYLCASSLGLAGDEQFFGPGTRLTVL.

This chain connects TRBV18 to TRBJ1-5; 7 nucleotides line up with TRBD1. The CDR3 is 16 residues long. V dropped 6 bases and J dropped 3; count of bases not matched to a gene: 11. CDR1 is KGHSH, CDR2 LQKENI, per germline. The DNA of the CDR3 is TGTGCCAGCTCTCCCGGGGAGGGGGCAACCAATCAGCCCCAGCATTTT. Its translation: CASSPGEGATNQPQHF.

The chain combines TRBV10-2 with TRBJ1-3, with 10 positions matching TRBD1. The CDR3 sequence is 14 residues long. J gave up 8 bases and V 6 bases, and 7 bases lay outside the gene matches. Germline V gene lookup returns CDR1 WSHSY and CDR2 SAAADI. In DNA form, the CDR3 reads TGCGCCAGCAGCAGGGACAGGGGAATGGACACCATATATTTT. It codes for CASSRDRGMDTIYF.

With regard to this clone: Within the sample, other DNA sequences also encode this same CDR3. The chain recombines TRBV28 with TRBJ2-7; 13 positions agree with TRBD2. V lost 4 bases and J lost 3; bases outside the gene matches: 3. The germline gives CDR1 MDHEN, CDR2 SYDVKM. The CDR3 is 15 amino acids. In DNA, the CDR3 is TGTGCCAGCAGTTCCGGGACTAGCGGGAACTACGAGCAGTACTTC. Residues: CASSSGTSGNYEQYF.

The chain carries TRBV6-1 and TRBJ1-2; tentative D call: TRBD1 (5 bases). V was clipped by 0 bases and J by 7 bases, with 15 bases between them. CDR3 length: 15 residues. CDR1 is MNHNS and CDR2 is SASEGT in the germline V gene. The CDR3: CASSEATVSGIGYTF. The CDR3 bases are TGTGCCAGCAGTGAAGCGACGGTGTCAGGGATTGGCTACACCTTC.

The rearrangement uses TRBV28 and TRBJ2-7, with TRBD2 matching 9 bases. The V segment lost 0 bases and the J segment 6 bases; nucleotides outside the gene matches: 6. The CDR3 consists of 15 residues. Germline V gives CDR1 MDHEN, CDR2 SYDVKM. The CDR3: CASSLWAGGGGEQYF. CDR3 in DNA: TGTGCCAGCAGTTTATGGGCGGGAGGGGGTGGCGAGCAGTACTTC.

J is TRBJ2-1 and V is TRBV9; no firm D call. The germline V and J ends were trimmed by 4 bases and 4 bases, with 9 bases remaining between them. Germline V gene data show CDR1 as SGDLS and CDR2 as YYNGEE. The CDR3 totals 13 residues. The CDR3 loop reads CASSRSQYNEQFF. CDR3 in DNA: TGTGCCAGCAGCAGGAGCCAATACAATGAGCAGTTCTTC.

This clone was detected only a few times. The sample contains more than one DNA sequence encoding this CDR3. V and J are TRBV28 and TRBJ1-5; the D is unclear. The germline V and J ends were trimmed by 3 bases and 1 base, with 4 bases remaining between them. The CDR3 sequence is 13 residues long. The germline gives CDR1 MDHEN, CDR2 SYDVKM. The CDR3 is CASSFYSNQPQHF. The CDR3, as DNA: TGTGCCAGCAGTTTTTACAGCAATCAGCCCCAGCATTTT.

The chain has TRBV6-5 and TRBJ2-3; 7 positions match TRBD1. This CDR3 comprises 12 residues. V was pared by 6 bases and J by 11 bases, with 8 bases of the junction left unmatched. From germline, CDR1 is MNHEY and CDR2 SVGAGI. This chain's CDR3 is CASRFPGQRQYF. CDR3 DNA sequence: TGTGCCAGCAGATTCCCGGGACAGCGGCAGTATTTT.

The gene calls are TRBV11-1 and TRBJ2-1; TRBD2 matches at 14 bases. Germline CDR1 is SGHAT and CDR2 is FQDESV (reference sequence). This CDR3 is 16 amino acids long. The J segment lost 8 bases and the V segment lost 5 bases, leaving 8 bases of the junction unmatched. The CDR3 spells CASSPGGTSGRYEQFF. The CDR3 nucleotides are TGTGCCAGCAGCCCAGGCGGGACTAGCGGGAGATATGAGCAGTTCTTC.

CDR3 sequence (DNA): TGTGCCAGCAGCTTATCCTACGCGGGAGCCCGAGAGACCCAGTACTTC. It encodes CASSLSYAGARETQYF. The chain combines TRBV7-6 with TRBJ2-5; TRBD2 aligns across 7 bases. The CDR3 covers 16 residues. V trimming: 2 bases; J trimming: 4 bases; junction bases outside the gene matches: 10. Germline loops: CDR1 SGHVS, CDR2 FNYEAQ. Based on the CDR3 plus reference TRBV7-6 and TRBJ2-5, the full variable domain is GAGVSQSPRYKVTKRGQDVALRCDPISGHVSLYWYRQALGQGPEFLTYFNYEAQQDKSGLPNDRFSAERPEGSISTLTIQRTEQRDSAMYRCASSLSYAGARETQYFGPGTRLLVL.

This clone was seen a handful of times. The rearrangement uses TRBV25-1 and TRBJ2-7; a weak D match, TRBD2 (6 bases). Trimming took 6 bases from V and 4 from J, leaving 10 bases between them. The CDR3 consists of 12 residues. CDR1 MGHDK and CDR2 SYGVNS come from the germline V gene. For the CDR3, the DNA is TGTGCCAGCAGCCACGGGAGTTACGAGCAGTACTTC. Translating gives CASSHGSYEQYF.

The chain combines TRBV6-6 with TRBJ2-3, with D perhaps TRBD1 (5 bases). V was clipped by 1 base and J by 4 bases, with 6 bases between them. CDR1 is MNHNY, CDR2 SVGAGI, per germline (reference sequence). This CDR3 is 13 amino acids long. The CDR3 DNA sequence: TGTGCCAGCAGTTACTGGGGCCCAGATACGCAGTATTTT. Translated: CASSYWGPDTQYF.

This chain joins TRBV6-6 and TRBJ2-3; D may correspond to TRBD1 or TRBD2 (5 bases each). This CDR3 contains 15 residues. V was pared by 2 bases and J by 7 bases, with 16 bases between. CDR1 MNHNY and CDR2 SVGAGI come from the germline V gene (reference sequence). Here the CDR3 reads CASSYSREAANTQYF. The CDR3 DNA sequence: TGTGCCAGCAGTTACAGCAGGGAAGCGGCTAATACGCAGTATTTT.

CDR3 nucleotide sequence: TGTGCCAGCAGTTATGGCGGAACAGGGGAACAGCCCCAGCATTTT. Translation gives CASSYGGTGEQPQHF. The rearrangement links TRBV6-6 to TRBJ1-5, with 7 bases that match TRBD1. V shed 3 bases, J shed 7 bases, and the junction held 9 bases outside the gene matches. The length of the CDR3 is 15 residues. Germline assignment: CDR1 MNHNY and CDR2 SVGAGI (reference sequence).

The chain couples TRBV27 to TRBJ2-1; D not resolved. The CDR3 covers 14 residues. Germline CDR1 reads MNHEY; CDR2 reads SMNVEV (reference sequence). Trimming pared 7 bases from V and 1 base from J, leaving 11 bases between. Here the CDR3 DNA reads TGTGCCAGCAATCGCGGAGCATCCTACAATGAGCAGTTCTTC. Protein product: CASNRGASYNEQFF.